The source of this T cell receptor beta chain is a study of STAT3 mutations in large granular lymphocyte leukemia. Whole-study results and caveats: TCR clonotype switching after therapy occurred in about 35% of the 18 patients. Clonal expansion was inferred from other time points because no sample existed at each clone's first appearance. Every T-LGLL patient had at least one immunodominant TCRbeta clonotype.

In its sample, this clone was seen a few times. Its target is not known. V lost 2 bases, J lost 0 bases, and 7 bases stayed unmatched. The length of the CDR3 is 16 residues. Germline V lookup: CDR1 SGHRS, CDR2 YFSETQ. This table comes from immunoSEQ multiplex PCR, and its TCRdb copy is limited to in-frame clones, with some not included. The sample gives tens of thousands of clones, about 81% of which show up once; less than 0.55% is in the top ten. The clonotype originates from a human donor with T large granular lymphocyte leukemia. Some clones in this sample may be carry-over from other donors' samples. The specimen sequenced was PBMCs. The chain joins TRBV5-1 to TRBJ1-2, with 7 bases fitting TRBD1. The CDR3 is CASSLGQAQTNYGYTF. The CDR3 coding sequence is TGCGCCAGCAGCTTAGGACAGGCGCAAACTAACTATGGCTACACCTTC.